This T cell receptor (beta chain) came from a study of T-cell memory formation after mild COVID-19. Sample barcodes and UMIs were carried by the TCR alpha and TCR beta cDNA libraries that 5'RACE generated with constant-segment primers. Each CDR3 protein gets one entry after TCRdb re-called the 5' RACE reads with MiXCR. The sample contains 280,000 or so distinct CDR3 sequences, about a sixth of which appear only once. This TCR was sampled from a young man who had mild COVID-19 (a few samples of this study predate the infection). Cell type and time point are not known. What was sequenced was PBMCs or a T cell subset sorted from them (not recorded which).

In DNA, the CDR3 is TGTGCCAGCACCCCGAATGCAGGGGCCTCCTACGAGCAGTACTTC. Protein product: CASTPNAGASYEQYF. The chain couples TRBV6-1 to TRBJ2-7, with a tentative D call TRBD1 (6 bases). The CDR3 runs 15 residues. CDR1 is MNHNS and CDR2 is SASEGT in the germline V gene. With 7 bases removed from V and 0 bases from J, the gap between germline ends came to 16 bases.